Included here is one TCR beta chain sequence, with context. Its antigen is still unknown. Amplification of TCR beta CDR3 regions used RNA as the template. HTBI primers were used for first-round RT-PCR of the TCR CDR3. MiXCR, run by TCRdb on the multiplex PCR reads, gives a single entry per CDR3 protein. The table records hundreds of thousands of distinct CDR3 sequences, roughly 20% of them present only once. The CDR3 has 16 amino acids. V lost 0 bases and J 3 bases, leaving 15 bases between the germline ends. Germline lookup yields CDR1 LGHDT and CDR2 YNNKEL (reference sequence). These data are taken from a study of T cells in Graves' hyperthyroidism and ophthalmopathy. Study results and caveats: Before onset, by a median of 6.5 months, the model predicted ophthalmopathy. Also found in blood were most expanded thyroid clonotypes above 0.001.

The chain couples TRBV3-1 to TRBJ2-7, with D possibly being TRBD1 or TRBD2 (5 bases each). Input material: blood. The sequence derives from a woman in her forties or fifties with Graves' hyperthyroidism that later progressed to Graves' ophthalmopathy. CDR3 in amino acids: CASSQEGASGFYEQYF. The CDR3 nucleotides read TGTGCCAGCAGCCAAGAAGGGGCCAGCGGTTTCTACGAGCAGTACTTC.